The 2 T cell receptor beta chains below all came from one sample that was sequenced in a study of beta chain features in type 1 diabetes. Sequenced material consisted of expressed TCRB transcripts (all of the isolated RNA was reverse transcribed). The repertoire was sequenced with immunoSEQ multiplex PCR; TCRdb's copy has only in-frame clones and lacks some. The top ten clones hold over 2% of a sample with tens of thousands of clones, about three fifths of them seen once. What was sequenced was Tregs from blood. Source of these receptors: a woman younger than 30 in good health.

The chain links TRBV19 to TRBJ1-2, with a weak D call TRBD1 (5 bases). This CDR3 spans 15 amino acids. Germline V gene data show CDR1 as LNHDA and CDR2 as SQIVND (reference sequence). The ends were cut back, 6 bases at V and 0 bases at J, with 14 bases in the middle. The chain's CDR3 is CASSGLGGTNYGYTF. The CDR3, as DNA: TGTGCCAGTAGCGGCCTTGGGGGGACTAACTATGGCTACACCTTC. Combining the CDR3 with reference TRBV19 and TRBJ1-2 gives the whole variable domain DGGITQSPKYLFRKEGQNVTLSCEQNLNHDAMYWYRQDPGQGLRLIYYSQIVNDFQKGDIAEGYSVSREKKESFPLTVTSAQKNPTAFYLCASSGLGGTNYGYTFGSGTRLTVV.

The CDR3 DNA follows: TGCGCTCCCGCTAACGGCGGGGGACCCTACGAGCAGTACTTC. It yields the protein CAPANGGGPYEQYF. The chain joins TRBV10-1 to TRBJ2-7, with 7 bases lining up with TRBD2. The CDR3 contains 14 residues. In germline, CDR1 is WNHNN, CDR2 SYGVQD (reference sequence).